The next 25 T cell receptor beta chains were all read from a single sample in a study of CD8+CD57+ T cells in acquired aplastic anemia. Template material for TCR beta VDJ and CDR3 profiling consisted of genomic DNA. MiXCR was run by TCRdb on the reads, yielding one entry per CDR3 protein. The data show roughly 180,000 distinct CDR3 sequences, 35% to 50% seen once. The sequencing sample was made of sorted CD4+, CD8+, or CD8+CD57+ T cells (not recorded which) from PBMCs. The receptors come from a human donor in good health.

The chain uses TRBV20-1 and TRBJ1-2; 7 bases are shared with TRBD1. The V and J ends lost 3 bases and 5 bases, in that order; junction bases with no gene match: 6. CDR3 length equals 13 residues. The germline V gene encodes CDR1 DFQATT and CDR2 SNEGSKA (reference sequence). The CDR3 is CSASSDRAYGYTF. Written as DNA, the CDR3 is TGCAGTGCTAGTAGCGACAGGGCGTATGGCTACACCTTC.

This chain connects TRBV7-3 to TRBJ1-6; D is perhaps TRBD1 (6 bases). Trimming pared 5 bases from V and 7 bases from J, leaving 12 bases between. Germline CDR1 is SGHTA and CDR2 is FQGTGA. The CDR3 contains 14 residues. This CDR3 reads CASSAGQTNSPLHF. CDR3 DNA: TGTGCCAGCAGCGCCGGACAGACCAATTCACCCCTCCACTTT.

CDR3 sequence (DNA): TGTGCCAGCAGTGAAGAAGGGGGTTATGGCTACACCTTC. Translated: CASSEEGGYGYTF. The rearrangement uses TRBV2 and TRBJ1-2; D is perhaps TRBD1 (6 bases). The ends were cut back, 1 base at V and 5 bases at J, with 8 bases in the middle. The germline V gene has CDR1 SNHLY and CDR2 FYNNEI. This CDR3 spans 13 amino acids.

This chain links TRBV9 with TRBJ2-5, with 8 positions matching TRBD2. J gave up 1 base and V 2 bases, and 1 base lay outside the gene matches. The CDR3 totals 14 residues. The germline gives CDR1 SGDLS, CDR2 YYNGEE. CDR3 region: CASSVTSGQETQYF. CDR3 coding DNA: TGTGCCAGCAGCGTTACTAGCGGCCAAGAGACCCAGTACTTC.

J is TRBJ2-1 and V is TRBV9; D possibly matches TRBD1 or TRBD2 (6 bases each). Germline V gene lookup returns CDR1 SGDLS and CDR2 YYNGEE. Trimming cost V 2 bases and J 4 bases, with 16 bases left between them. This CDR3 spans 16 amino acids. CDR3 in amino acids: CASSVSLGGLYNEQFF. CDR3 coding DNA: TGTGCCAGCAGCGTTTCCCTTGGGGGGCTTTACAATGAGCAGTTCTTC.

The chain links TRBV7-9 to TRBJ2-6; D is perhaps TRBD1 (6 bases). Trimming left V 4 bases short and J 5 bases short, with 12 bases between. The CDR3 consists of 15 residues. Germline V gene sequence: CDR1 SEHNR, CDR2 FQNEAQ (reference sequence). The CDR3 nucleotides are TGTGCCAGCAGCTCTACAGGGACCAGGGCCAACGTCCTGACTTTC. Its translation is CASSSTGTRANVLTF.

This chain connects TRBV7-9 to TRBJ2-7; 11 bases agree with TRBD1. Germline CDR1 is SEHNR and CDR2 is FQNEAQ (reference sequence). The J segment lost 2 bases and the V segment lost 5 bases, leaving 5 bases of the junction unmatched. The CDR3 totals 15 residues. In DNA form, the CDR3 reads TGTGCCAGCAGCACAGGACAGGGGGCGACCTACGAGCAGTACTTC. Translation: CASSTGQGATYEQYF.

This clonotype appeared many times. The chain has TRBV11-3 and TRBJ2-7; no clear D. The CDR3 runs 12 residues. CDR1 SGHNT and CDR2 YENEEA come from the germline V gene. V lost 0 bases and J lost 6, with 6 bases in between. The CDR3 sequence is CASSLEPSEQYF. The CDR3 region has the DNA TGTGCCAGCAGCTTAGAGCCAAGCGAGCAGTACTTC.

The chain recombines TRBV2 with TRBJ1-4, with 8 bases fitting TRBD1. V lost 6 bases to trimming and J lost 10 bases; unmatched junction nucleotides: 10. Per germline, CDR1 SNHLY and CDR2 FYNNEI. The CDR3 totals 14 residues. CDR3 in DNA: TGTGCCAGCAGCCAGCAGGGGGCCCAAGGAAAACTGTTTTTT. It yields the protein CASSQQGAQGKLFF.

The DNA for the CDR3 is TGTGCCAGCAGTGTTCTAGCGGGGGCTCACTACGAGCAGTACTTC. Protein product: CASSVLAGAHYEQYF. J is TRBJ2-7 and V is TRBV6-1; 10 bases agree with TRBD2. This CDR3 comprises 15 residues. Losses at the gene ends were 4 bases for V and 3 bases for J; bases not matched to a gene: 6. Germline lookup yields CDR1 MNHNS and CDR2 SASEGT.

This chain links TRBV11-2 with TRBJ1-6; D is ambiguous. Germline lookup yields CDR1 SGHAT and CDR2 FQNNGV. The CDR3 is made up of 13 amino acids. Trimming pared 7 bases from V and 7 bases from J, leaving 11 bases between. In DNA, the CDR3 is TGTGCCAGCAAATTGGGAAGGAATTCACCCCTCCACTTT. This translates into CASKLGRNSPLHF.

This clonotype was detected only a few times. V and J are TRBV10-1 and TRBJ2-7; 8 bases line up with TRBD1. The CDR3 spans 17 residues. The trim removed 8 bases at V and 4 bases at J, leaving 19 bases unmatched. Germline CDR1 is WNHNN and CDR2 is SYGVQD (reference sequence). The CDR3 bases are TGCGCCAGCCAATCAAATCAACGGGACAGGATCGTGTACGAGCAGTACTTC. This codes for CASQSNQRDRIVYEQYF.

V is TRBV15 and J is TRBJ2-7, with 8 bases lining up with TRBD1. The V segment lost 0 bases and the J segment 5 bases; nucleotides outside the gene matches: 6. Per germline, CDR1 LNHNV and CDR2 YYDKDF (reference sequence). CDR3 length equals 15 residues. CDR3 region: CATSRETGEVNEQYF. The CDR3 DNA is TGTGCCACCAGCAGAGAGACAGGGGAGGTCAACGAGCAGTACTTC.

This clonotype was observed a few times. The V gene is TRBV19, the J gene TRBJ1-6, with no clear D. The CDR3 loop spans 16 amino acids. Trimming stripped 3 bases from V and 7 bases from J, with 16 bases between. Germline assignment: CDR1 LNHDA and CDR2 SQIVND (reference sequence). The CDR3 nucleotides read TGTGCCAGTAGTATCGGTAGCGGGTGGATCAATTCACCCCTCCACTTT. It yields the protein CASSIGSGWINSPLHF.

CDR3 DNA sequence: TGTGCCAGCAACCCCTGGGGCTCCGGGGAGCTGTTTTTT. It is translated as CASNPWGSGELFF. The V call is TRBV3-1, the J call TRBJ2-2, with D possibly TRBD1 on 5 matching bases. Germline V gene sequence: CDR1 LGHDT, CDR2 YNNKEL (reference sequence). This CDR3 has 13 residues. Trimming took off 7 bases at V and 6 bases at J, with 12 bases between the two ends. The variable domain in full, with the rest retrieved from reference TRBV3-1 and TRBJ2-2, is DTAVSQTPKYLVTQMGNDKSIKCEQNLGHDTMYWYKQDSKKFLKIMFSYNNKELIINETVPNRFSPKSPDKAHLNLHINSLELGDSAVYFCASNPWGSGELFFGEGSRLTVL.

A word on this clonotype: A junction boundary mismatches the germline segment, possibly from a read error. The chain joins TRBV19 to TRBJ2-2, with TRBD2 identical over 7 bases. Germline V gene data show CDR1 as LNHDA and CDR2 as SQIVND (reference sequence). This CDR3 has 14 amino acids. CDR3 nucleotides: TGTGCCAGTAGTATAGCGGGAGGTACCGGGGAGCCGTTTTTT. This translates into CASSIAGGTGEPFF.

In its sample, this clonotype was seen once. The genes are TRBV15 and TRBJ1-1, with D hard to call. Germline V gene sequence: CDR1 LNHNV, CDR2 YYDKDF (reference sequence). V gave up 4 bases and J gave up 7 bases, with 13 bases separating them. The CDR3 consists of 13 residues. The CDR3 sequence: CATSTLTGLEAFF. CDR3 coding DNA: TGTGCCACCAGCACCTTGACGGGCCTTGAAGCTTTCTTT. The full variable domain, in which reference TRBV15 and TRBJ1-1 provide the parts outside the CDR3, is DAMVIQNPRYQVTQFGKPVTLSCSQTLNHNVMYWYQQKSSQAPKLLFHYYDKDFNNEADTPDNFQSRRPNTSFCFLDIRSPGLGDTAMYLCATSTLTGLEAFFGQGTRLTVV.

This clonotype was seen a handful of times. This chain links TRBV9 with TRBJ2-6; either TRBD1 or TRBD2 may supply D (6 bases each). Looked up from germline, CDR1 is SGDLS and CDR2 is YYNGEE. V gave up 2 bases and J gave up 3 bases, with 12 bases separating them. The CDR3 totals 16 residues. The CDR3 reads CASSVPGAGGANVLTF. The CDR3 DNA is TGTGCCAGCAGCGTTCCGGGGGCGGGTGGGGCCAACGTCCTGACTTTC.

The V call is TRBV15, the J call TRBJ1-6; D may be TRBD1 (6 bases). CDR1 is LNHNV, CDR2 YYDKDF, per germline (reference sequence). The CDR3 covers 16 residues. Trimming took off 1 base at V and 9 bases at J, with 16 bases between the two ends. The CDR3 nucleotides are TGTGCCACCAGCAGAGCCGGGACACTTATACGTTCACCCCTCCACTTT. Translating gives CATSRAGTLIRSPLHF. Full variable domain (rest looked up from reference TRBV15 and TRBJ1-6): DAMVIQNPRYQVTQFGKPVTLSCSQTLNHNVMYWYQQKSSQAPKLLFHYYDKDFNNEADTPDNFQSRRPNTSFCFLDIRSPGLGDTAMYLCATSRAGTLIRSPLHFGNGTRLTVT.

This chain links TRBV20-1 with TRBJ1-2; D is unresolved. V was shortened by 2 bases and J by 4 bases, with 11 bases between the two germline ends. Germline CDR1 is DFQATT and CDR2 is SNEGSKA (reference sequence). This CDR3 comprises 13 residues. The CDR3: CSARNEGPYGYTF. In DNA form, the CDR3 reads TGCAGTGCTAGAAATGAGGGTCCCTATGGCTACACCTTC.

The CDR3 DNA reads TGTGCCAGCAGCGTAGCGGACGGGCAAGAGACCCAGTACTTC. This gives the protein CASSVADGQETQYF. The J gene is TRBJ2-5, the V gene TRBV9, with D hard to call. Germline CDR1 is SGDLS and CDR2 is YYNGEE. The CDR3 spans 14 residues. Trimming stripped 0 bases from V and 2 bases from J, with 8 bases between.

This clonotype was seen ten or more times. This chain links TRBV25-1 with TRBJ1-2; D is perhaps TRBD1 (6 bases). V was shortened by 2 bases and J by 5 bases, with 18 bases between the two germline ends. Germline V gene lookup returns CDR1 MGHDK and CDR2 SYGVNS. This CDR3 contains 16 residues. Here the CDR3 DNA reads TGTGCCAGCAGTGAAGAGAGCCCCCCCAGGGGATATGGCTACACCTTC. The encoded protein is CASSEESPPRGYGYTF.

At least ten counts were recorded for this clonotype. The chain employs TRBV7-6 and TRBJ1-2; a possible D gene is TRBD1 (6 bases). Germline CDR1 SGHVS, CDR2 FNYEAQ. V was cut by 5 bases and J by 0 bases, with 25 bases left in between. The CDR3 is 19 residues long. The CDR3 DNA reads TGTGCCAGCAGCCAACTTTACCCGGACAGAAGGGAAGCTAACTATGGCTACACCTTC. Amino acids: CASSQLYPDRREANYGYTF. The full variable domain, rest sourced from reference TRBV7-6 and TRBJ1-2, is GAGVSQSPRYKVTKRGQDVALRCDPISGHVSLYWYRQALGQGPEFLTYFNYEAQQDKSGLPNDRFSAERPEGSISTLTIQRTEQRDSAMYRCASSQLYPDRREANYGYTFGSGTRLTVV.

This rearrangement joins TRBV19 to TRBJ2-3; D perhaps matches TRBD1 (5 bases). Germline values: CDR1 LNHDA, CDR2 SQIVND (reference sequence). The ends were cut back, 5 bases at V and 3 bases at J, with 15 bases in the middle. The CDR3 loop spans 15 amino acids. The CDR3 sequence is CASSADSSWTDTQYF. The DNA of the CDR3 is TGTGCCAGTAGTGCCGACAGTTCCTGGACAGATACGCAGTATTTT.

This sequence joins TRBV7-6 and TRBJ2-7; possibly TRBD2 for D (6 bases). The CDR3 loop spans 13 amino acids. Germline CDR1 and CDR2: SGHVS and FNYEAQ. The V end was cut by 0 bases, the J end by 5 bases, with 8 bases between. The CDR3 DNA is TGTGCCAGCAGCTTAGCGACGGGAGACGAGCAGTACTTC. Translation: CASSLATGDEQYF.